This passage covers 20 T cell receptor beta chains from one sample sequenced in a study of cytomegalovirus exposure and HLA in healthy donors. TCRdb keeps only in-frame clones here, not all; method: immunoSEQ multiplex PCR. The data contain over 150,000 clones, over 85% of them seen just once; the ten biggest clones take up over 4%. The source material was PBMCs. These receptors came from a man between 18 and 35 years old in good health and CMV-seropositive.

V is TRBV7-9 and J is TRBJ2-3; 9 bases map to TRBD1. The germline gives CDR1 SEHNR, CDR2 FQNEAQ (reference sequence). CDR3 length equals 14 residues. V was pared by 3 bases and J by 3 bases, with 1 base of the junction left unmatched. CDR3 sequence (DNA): TGTGCCAGCAGCTTGGACAGGGGAACAGATACGCAGTATTTT. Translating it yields CASSLDRGTDTQYF.

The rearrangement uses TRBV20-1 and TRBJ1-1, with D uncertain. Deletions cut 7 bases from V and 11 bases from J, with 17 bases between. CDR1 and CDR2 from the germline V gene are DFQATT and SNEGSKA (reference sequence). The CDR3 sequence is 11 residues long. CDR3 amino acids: CSVAGRNGAFF. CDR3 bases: TGCAGTGTTGCAGGCCGCAATGGGGCTTTCTTT.

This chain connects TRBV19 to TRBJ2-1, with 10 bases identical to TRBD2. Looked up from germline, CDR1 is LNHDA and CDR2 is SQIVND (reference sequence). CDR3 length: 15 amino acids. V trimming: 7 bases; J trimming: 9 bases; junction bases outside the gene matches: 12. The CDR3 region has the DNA TGTGCCAGTACCGGCGCTAGCGGGAGTCTGGTTGAGCAGTTCTTC. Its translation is CASTGASGSLVEQFF.

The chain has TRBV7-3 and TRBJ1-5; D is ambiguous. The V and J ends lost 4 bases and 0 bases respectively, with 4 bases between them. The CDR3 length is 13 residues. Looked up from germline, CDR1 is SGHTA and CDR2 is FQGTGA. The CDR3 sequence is CASSSYSNQPQHF. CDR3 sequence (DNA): TGTGCCAGCAGCTCCTATAGCAATCAGCCCCAGCATTTT.

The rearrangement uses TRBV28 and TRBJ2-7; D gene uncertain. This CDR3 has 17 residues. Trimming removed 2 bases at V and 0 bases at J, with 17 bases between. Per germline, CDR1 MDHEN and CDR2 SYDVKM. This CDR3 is CASSLNSPHLSSYEQYF. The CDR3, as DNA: TGTGCCAGCAGTTTAAATAGTCCGCACCTTAGCTCCTACGAGCAGTACTTC.

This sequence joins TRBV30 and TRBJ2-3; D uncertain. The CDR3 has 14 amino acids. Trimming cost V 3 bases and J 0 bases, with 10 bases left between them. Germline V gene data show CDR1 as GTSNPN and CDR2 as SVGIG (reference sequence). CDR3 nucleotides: TGTGCCTGGAGAGTGACATCTAGCACAGATACGCAGTATTTT. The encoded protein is CAWRVTSSTDTQYF.

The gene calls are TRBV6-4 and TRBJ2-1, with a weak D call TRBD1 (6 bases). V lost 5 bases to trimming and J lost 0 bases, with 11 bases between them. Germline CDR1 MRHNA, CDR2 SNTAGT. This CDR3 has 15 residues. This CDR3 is CASSLQGSSYNEQFF. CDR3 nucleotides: TGTGCCAGCAGTTTACAGGGCAGCTCCTACAATGAGCAGTTCTTC.

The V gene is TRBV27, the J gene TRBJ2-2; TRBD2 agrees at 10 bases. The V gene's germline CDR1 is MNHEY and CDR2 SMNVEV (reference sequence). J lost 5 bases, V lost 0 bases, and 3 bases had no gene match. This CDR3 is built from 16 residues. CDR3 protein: CASSLSSGRATGELFF. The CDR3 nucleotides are TGTGCCAGCAGTTTATCCAGCGGGAGGGCAACCGGGGAGCTGTTTTTT.

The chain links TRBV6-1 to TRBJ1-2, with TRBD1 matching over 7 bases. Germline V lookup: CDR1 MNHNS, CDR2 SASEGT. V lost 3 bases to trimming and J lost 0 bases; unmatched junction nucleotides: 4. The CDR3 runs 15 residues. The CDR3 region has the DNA TGTGCCAGCAGTGAGGGGACAGTCACTAACTATGGCTACACCTTC. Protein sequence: CASSEGTVTNYGYTF.

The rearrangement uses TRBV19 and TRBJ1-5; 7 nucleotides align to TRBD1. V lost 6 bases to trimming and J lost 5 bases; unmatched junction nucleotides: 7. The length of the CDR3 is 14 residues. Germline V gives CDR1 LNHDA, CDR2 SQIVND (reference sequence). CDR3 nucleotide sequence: TGTGCCAGTAGGCGGACAGGACCGCATCAGCCCCAGCATTTT. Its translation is CASRRTGPHQPQHF.

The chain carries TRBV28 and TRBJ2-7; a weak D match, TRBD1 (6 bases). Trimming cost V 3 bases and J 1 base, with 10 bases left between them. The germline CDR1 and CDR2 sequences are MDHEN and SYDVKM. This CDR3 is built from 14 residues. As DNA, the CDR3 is TGTGCCAGCAGTTTCCGGGACAATTCCTACGAGCAGTACTTC. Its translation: CASSFRDNSYEQYF.

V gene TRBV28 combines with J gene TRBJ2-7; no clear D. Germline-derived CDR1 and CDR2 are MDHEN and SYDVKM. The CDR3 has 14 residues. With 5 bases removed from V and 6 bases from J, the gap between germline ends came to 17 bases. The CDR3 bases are TGTGCCAGCAGTCCGTTTACAGAAGCTCGCGAGCAGTACTTC. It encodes CASSPFTEAREQYF.

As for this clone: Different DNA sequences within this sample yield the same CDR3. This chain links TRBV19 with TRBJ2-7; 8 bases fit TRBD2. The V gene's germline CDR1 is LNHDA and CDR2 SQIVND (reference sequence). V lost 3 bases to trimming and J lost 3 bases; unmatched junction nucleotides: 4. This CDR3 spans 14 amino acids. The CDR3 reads CASSIGGASYEQYF. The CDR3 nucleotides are TGTGCCAGTAGTATCGGGGGGGCTAGCTACGAGCAGTACTTC.

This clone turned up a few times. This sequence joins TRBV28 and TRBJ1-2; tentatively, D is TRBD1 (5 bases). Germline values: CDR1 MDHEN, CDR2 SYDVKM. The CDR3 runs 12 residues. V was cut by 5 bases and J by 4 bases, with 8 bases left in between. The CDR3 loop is CASSTTAYGYTF. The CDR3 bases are TGTGCCAGCAGTACGACAGCCTATGGCTACACCTTC.

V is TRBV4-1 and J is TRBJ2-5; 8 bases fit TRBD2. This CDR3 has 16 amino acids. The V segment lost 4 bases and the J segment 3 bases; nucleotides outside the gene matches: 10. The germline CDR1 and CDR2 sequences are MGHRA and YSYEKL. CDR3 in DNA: TGCGCCAGCAGCCCGAGGGGGGGACTAGGAAAAGAGACCCAGTACTTC. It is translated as CASSPRGGLGKETQYF.

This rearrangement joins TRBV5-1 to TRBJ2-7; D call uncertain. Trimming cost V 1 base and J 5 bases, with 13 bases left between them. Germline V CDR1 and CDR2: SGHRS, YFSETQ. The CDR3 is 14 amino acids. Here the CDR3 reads CASSLSRPRDEQYF. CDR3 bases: TGCGCCAGCAGCTTGAGTCGTCCACGGGACGAGCAGTACTTC.

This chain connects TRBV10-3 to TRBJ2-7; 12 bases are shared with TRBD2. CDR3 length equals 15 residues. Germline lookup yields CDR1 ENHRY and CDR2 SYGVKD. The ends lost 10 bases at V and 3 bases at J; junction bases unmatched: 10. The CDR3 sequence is CATLNPGLAGYEQYF. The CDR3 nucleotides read TGTGCCACCTTAAACCCGGGACTAGCGGGCTACGAGCAGTACTTC.

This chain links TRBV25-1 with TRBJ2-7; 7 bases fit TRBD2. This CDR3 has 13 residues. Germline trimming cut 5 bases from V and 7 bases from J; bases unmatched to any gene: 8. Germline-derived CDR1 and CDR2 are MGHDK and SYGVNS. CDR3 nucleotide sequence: TGTGCCAGCAGTAAAAGGGGAGGGCGGGAGCAGTACTTC. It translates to CASSKRGGREQYF.

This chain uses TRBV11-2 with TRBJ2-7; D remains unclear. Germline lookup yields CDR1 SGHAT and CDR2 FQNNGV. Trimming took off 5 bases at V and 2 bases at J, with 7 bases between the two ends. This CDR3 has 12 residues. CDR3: CASSRTAYEQYF. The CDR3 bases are TGTGCCAGCAGCCGAACAGCCTACGAGCAGTACTTC.

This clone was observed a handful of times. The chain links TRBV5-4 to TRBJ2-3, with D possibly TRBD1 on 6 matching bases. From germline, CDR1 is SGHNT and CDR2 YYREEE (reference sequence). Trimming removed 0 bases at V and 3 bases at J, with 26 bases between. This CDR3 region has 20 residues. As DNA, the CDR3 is TGTGCCAGCAGCTTGGCCTCGCTCCTTGGGGGCGTGGGAACGACAGATACGCAGTATTTT. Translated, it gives CASSLASLLGGVGTTDTQYF.